The clone carrying this T cell receptor (beta chain) was observed at least ten times. This entry is derived from a study of T cells in Graves' hyperthyroidism and ophthalmopathy. Amplification yielded TCR beta CDR3 regions, with RNA transcripts as the source. The HTBI primer set served for first-round RT-PCR of the TCR CDR3. TCRdb used MiXCR to reprocess the multiplex PCR reads, holding one entry per CDR3 protein. The sample includes 550,000 to 600,000 distinct CDR3 sequences, 16% of them seen just once. Trimming cost V 2 bases and J 4 bases, with 2 bases left between them. The CDR3 is 12 residues long. The germline CDR1 and CDR2 sequences are KGHSH and LQKENI.

This chain uses TRBV18 with TRBJ2-2; D not resolved. The sequencing input was blood. This TCR came from a woman between 18 and 29 years old with Graves' hyperthyroidism. DNA for the CDR3: TGTGCCAGCTCACCAGTCACCGGGGAGCTGTTTTTT. It encodes CASSPVTGELFF.